This T cell receptor (beta chain) was captured in a study of T cells in Graves' hyperthyroidism and ophthalmopathy. From RNA transcripts, TCR beta CDR3 regions were amplified. Carried out on the TCR CDR3, a first-round RT-PCR used the HTBI primer set. TCRdb redid the calling of the multiplex PCR reads with MiXCR, one entry per CDR3 protein. The sample gives about 840,000 distinct CDR3 sequences, roughly 40% of which show up once; 8.9% is in the top ten. This clonotype was counted between two and nine times. The antigen remains unidentified. General study points: Ophthalmopathy stood apart from stable hyperthyroidism in a 13 V-J model.

J was trimmed by 3 bases and V by 5 bases; bases with no gene match: 3. The CDR3 runs 14 residues. V is TRBV12-3 or TRBV12-4 and J is TRBJ2-7; 11 bases agree with TRBD2. This clonotype was sampled from a man between 18 and 35 years old with Graves' hyperthyroidism. Sequenced sample: blood. The DNA for the CDR3 is TGTGCCAGCAGTCCGACTAGCGGGATCTACGAGCAGTACTTC. Its translation is CASSPTSGIYEQYF.